This T cell receptor beta chain stems from a study of shared clonotypes between healthy human individuals. CDR1 is SQVTM and CDR2 is ANQGSEA in the germline V gene. This CDR3 contains 12 residues. V lost 5 bases, J lost 5 bases, and 5 bases stayed unmatched. TCRdb's table, derived via immunoSEQ multiplex PCR, lists solely in-frame clones and lacks some. The sample shows over 95,000 clones, more than 65% of them seen only once. The receptor was isolated from a woman aged 25 to 39 in good health. The chain joins TRBV29-1 to TRBJ1-1; 7 bases map to TRBD1. The specimen was memory CD8+ T cells sorted from blood. Subset reported: CD45RO+ cells pooled with CCR7-negative TemRA cells. CDR3 loop: CSVRTGETEAFF. Written as DNA, the CDR3 is TGCAGCGTTCGAACAGGGGAGACTGAAGCTTTCTTT.